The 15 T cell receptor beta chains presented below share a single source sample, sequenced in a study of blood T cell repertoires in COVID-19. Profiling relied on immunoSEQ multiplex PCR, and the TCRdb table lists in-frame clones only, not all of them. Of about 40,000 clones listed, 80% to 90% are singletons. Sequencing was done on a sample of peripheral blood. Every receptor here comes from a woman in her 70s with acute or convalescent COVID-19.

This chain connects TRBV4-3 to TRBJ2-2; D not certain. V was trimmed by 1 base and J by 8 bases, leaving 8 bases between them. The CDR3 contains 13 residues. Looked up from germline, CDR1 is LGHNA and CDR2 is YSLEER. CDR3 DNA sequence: TGCGCCAGCAGCCAAGCCCTCGAGGGGGAGCTGTTTTTT. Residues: CASSQALEGELFF.

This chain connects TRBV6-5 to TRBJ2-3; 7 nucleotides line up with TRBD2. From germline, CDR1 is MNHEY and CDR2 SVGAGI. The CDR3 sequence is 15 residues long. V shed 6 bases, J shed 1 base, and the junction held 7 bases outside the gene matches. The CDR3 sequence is CASRLLAAGTDTQYF. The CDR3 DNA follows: TGTGCCAGCAGACTTCTAGCGGCCGGCACAGATACGCAGTATTTT.

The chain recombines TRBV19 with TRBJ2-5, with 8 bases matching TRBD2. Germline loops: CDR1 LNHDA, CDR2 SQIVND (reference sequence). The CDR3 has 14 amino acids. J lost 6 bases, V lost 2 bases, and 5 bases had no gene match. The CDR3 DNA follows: TGTGCCAGTAGTATAAGCGGGGGCAGGCAGACCCAGTACTTC. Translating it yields CASSISGGRQTQYF.

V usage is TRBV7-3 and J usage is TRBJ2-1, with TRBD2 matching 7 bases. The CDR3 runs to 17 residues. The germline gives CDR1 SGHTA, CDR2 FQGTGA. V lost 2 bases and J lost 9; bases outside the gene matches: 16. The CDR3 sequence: CASSLDYGGRGVSEQFF. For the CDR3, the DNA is TGTGCCAGCAGCTTAGATTACGGCGGGAGAGGTGTGAGTGAGCAGTTCTTC. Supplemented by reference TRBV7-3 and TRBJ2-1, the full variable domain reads GAGVSQTPSNKVTEKGKYVELRCDPISGHTALYWYRQSLGQGPEFLIYFQGTGAADDSGLPNDRFFAVRPEGSVSTLKIQRTERGDSAVYLCASSLDYGGRGVSEQFFGPGTRLTVL.

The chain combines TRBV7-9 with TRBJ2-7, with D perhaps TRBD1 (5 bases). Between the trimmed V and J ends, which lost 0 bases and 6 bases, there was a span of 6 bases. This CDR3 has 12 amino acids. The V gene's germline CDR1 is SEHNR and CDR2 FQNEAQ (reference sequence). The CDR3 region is CASSLAQGEQYV. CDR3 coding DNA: TGTGCCAGCAGCTTAGCGCAGGGCGAGCAGTACGTC.

The CDR3 loop reads CASSQDTGETEAFF. The CDR3 DNA reads TGCGCCAGCAGCCAAGACACGGGGGAGACTGAAGCTTTCTTT. The V call is TRBV4-3, the J call TRBJ1-1; D may be TRBD1 (5 bases). V was pared by 0 bases and J by 5 bases, with 10 bases between. The CDR3 runs to 14 residues. Germline V CDR1 and CDR2: LGHNA, YSLEER.

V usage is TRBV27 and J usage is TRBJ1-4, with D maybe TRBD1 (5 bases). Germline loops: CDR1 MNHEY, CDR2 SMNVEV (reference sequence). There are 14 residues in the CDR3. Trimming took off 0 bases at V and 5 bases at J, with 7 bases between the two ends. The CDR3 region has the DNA TGTGCCAGCAGTTTATCCAGGGAAAATGAAAAACTGTTTTTT. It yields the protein CASSLSRENEKLFF.

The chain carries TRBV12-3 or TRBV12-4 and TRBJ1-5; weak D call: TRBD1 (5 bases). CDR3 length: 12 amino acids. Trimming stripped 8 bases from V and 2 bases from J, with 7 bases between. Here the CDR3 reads CASAGGNQPQHF. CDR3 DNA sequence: TGTGCCAGCGCGGGGGGCAATCAGCCCCAGCATTTT.

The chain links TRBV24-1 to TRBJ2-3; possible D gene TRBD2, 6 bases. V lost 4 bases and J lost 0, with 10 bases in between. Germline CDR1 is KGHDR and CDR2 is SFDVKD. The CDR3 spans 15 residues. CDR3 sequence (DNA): TGTGCCACCAGTGAACCTAGCGAAAGCACAGATACGCAGTATTTT. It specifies CATSEPSESTDTQYF.

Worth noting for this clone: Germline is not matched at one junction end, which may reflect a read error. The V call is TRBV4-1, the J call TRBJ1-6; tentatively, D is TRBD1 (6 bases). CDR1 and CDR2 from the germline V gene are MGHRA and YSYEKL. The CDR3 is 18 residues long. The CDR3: CASSQEPSGGGGNSPPHF. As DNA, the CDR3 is TGCGCCAGCAGCCAAGAACCGTCGGGAGGGGGAGGTAATTCACCCCCCCACTTT.

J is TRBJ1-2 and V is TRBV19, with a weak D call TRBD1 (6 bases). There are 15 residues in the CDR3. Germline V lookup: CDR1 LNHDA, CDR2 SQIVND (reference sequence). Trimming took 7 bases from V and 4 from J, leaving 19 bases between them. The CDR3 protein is CASTPRQGILYGYTF. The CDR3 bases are TGTGCCAGTACCCCCCGGCAGGGGATTCTCTATGGCTACACCTTC.

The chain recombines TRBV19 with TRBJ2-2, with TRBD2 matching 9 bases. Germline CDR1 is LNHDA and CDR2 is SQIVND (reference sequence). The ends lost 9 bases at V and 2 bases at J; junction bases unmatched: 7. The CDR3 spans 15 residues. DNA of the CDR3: TGTGCCAGCATTGGGACTAGCCGAAACACCGGGGAGCTGTTTTTT. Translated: CASIGTSRNTGELFF.

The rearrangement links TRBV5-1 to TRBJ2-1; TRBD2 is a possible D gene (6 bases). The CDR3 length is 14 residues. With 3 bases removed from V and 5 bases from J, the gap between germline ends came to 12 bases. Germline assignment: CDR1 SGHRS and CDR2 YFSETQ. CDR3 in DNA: TGCGCCAGCAGCTCCGGGGGTGGGCACAATGAGCAGTTCTTC. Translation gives CASSSGGGHNEQFF.

The CDR3 region has the DNA TGTGCCAGCAGCTTAGTTCTCCGGGTCGGTACAGATACGCAGTATTTT. Its translation is CASSLVLRVGTDTQYF. V gene TRBV11-2 combines with J gene TRBJ2-3; D not resolved. Deletions cut 1 base from V and 3 bases from J, with 14 bases between. Germline values: CDR1 SGHAT, CDR2 FQNNGV. The CDR3 consists of 16 residues.

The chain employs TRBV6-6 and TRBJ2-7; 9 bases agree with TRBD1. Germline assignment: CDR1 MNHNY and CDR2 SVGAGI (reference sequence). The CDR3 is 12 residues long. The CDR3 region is CASSYGGQGGVV. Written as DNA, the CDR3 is TGTGCCAGCAGTTACGGGGGACAGGGAGGGGTCGTC.